This TCR beta chain appears in the sequencing data of a study of T cell repertoires in cytomegalovirus infection. About the research overall: Recently identified HLA-C-restricted CMV epitopes were used, and well-studied HLA-B-restricted CMV epitopes were used as well.

TCRdb passed the reads through MiXCR, listing each CDR3 protein once. The table lists 250,000 to 400,000 distinct CDR3 sequences, 20% to 30% of them singletons. The V end was cut by 7 bases, the J end by 6 bases, with 13 bases between. Germline CDR1 is SGHAT and CDR2 is FQDESV (reference sequence). CDR3 length equals 12 residues. In its sample, this clonotype was seen a few times. What it binds is unknown. This clonotype was sampled from a human donor in good health (CMV status not recorded). Some clones in this sample may be carry-over from other donors' samples. Sequencing was performed on cultured PBMCs, taken from culture after CMV antigen stimulation. This chain links TRBV11-1 with TRBJ2-7, with D unclear. CDR3 coding DNA: TGTGCCAGCAACCCTCCCGGTGGCGAGCAGTACTTC. This encodes CASNPPGGEQYF.